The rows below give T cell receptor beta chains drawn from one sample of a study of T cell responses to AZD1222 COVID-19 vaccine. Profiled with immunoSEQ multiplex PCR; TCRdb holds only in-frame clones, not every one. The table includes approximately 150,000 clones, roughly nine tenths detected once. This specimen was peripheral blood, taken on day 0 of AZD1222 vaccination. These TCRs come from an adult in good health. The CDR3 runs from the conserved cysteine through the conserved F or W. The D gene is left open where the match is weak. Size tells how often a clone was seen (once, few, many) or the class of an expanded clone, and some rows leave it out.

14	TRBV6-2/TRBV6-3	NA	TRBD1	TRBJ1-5	CASSYQGVWQPQHF	TGTGCCAGCAGTTATCAGGGGGTCTGGCAGCCCCAGCATTTT
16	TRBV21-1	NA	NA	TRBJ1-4	CASSKAPMREEEKLFF	TGTGCCAGCAGCAAAGCTCCAATGAGGGAGGAGGAAAAACTGTTTTTT
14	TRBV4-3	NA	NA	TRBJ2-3	CASSLRGSTDTQYF	TGCGCCAGCAGCCTCCGCGGCAGCACAGATACGCAGTATTTT
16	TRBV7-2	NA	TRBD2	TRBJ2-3	CASSPGTLARTDTQYF	TGTGCCAGCAGCCCAGGTACACTAGCGAGGACAGATACGCAGTATTTT
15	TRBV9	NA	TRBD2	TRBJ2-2	CASSVSGNAAGELFF	TGTGCCAGCAGCGTTAGCGGGAACGCTGCCGGGGAGCTGTTTTTT
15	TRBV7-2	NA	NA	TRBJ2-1	CASRFSGNSYNEQFF	TGTGCCAGCAGATTTAGCGGTAACTCCTACAATGAGCAGTTCTTC
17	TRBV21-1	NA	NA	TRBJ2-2	CASSPSGQGPITGELFF	TGTGCCAGCAGCCCCTCGGGACAGGGGCCGATCACCGGGGAGCTGTTTTTT
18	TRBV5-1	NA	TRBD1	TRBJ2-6	CASNLGQGAPSGANVLTF	TGCGCCAGCAACTTGGGGCAGGGGGCTCCCTCTGGGGCCAACGTCCTGACTTTC
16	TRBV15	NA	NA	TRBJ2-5	CATSRDRPNAGETQYF	TGTGCCACCAGCAGAGACCGTCCCAACGCCGGGGAGACCCAGTACTTC
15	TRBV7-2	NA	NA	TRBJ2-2	CASSLDYTNTGELFF	TGTGCCAGCAGCTTAGACTATACGAACACCGGGGAGCTGTTTTTT
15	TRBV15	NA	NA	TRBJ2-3	CATSRVAARTDTQYF	TGTGCCACCAGCAGAGTTGCCGCCCGCACAGATACGCAGTATTTT
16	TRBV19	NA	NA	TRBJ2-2	CASSTPRPVNTGELFF	TGTGCCAGTAGTACTCCCCGACCGGTAAACACCGGGGAGCTGTTTTTT
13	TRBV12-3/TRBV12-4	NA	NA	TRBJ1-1	CASSFWGNTEAFF	TGTGCCAGCAGTTTTTGGGGGAACACTGAAGCTTTCTTT
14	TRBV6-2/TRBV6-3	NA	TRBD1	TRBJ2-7	CASSYQTGSYEQYF	TGTGCCAGCAGTTACCAGACAGGGTCCTACGAGCAGTACTTC
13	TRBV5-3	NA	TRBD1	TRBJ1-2	CAREAGQNYGYTF	TGTGCCAGAGAGGCGGGACAGAACTATGGCTACACCTTC
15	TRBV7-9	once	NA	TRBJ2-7	CASSLAGGSSYEQYF	TGTGCCAGCAGCTTAGCAGGGGGGAGCTCCTACGAGCAGTACTTC
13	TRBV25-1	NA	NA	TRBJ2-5	CASSDGGQETQYF	TGTGCCAGCAGTGACGGTGGGCAAGAGACCCAGTACTTC
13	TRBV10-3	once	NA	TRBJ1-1	CAISENFGTEAFF	TGTGCCATCAGTGAGAATTTTGGGACTGAAGCTTTCTTT
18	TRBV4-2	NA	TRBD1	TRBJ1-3	CASSQDPRTGIAGNTIYF	TGTGCCAGCAGCCAAGATCCACGGACAGGGATCGCCGGAAACACCATATATTTT
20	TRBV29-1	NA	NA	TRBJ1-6	CSVVGELGPTETPYNSPLHF	TGCAGCGTTGTGGGGGAGTTGGGGCCGACGGAAACCCCATATAATTCACCCCTCCACTTT
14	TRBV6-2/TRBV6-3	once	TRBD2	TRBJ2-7	CASSPLAGAYEQYF	TGTGCCAGCAGTCCCCTCGCGGGAGCCTACGAGCAGTACTTC
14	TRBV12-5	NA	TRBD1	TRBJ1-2	CASGSGQGKLGYTF	TGTGCTAGTGGATCTGGACAGGGGAAGCTCGGCTACACCTTC
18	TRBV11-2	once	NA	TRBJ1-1	CASSLGWGARDEWTEAFF	TGTGCCAGCAGCTTAGGTTGGGGGGCGAGGGATGAGTGGACTGAAGCTTTCTTT
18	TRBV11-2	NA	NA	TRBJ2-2	CASSLLFLRQANTGELFF	TGTGCCAGCAGCTTATTGTTCTTGAGACAGGCGAACACCGGGGAGCTGTTTTTT
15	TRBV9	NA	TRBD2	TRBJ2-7	CASSEGSGGFYEQYF	TGTGCCAGCAGCGAGGGGAGCGGGGGGTTCTACGAGCAGTACTTC
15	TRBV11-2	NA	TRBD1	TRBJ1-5	CASSLGTGGHQPQHF	TGTGCCAGCAGCTTAGGGACAGGGGGCCATCAGCCCCAGCATTTT
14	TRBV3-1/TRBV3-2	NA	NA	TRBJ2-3	CASSQDRGKNTQYF	TGTGCCAGCAGCCAAGACCGGGGGAAAAATACGCAGTATTTT
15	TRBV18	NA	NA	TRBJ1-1	CASSPTPGLNTEAFF	TGTGCCAGCTCACCAACCCCAGGGCTGAACACTGAAGCTTTCTTT
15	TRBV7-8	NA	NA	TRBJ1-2	CASSLLRGWAYGYTF	TGTGCCAGCAGCCTCCTTCGGGGTTGGGCCTATGGCTACACCTTC
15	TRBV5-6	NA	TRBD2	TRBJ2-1	CASRTSGESYNEQFF	TGTGCCAGCAGGACTAGCGGGGAGTCCTACAATGAGCAGTTCTTC
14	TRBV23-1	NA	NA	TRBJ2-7	CASSPTGLSYEQYF	TGCGCCAGCAGTCCCACGGGACTTAGCTACGAGCAGTACTTC
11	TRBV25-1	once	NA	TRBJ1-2	CTSGANYGYTF	TGTACCTCCGGAGCTAACTATGGCTACACCTTC
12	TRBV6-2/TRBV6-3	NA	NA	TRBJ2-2	CASSYGTGELFF	TGTGCCAGCAGTTACGGGACCGGGGAGCTGTTTTTT
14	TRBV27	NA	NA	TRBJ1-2	CASSLIGADYGYTF	TGTGCCAGCAGTTTAATTGGGGCGGACTATGGCTACACCTTC
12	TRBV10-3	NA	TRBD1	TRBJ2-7	CAIGQGVHEQYF	TGTGCCATCGGACAGGGGGTACACGAGCAGTACTTC
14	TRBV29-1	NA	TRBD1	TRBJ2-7	CSVSHRGWGYEQYF	TGCAGCGTATCGCACAGGGGATGGGGCTACGAGCAGTACTTC
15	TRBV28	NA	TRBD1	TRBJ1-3	CASSSPQGTRNTIYF	TGTGCCAGCAGCTCACCACAGGGGACCCGAAACACCATATATTTT
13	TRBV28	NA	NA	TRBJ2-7	CASSLGTGYEQYF	TGTGCCAGCAGTTTAGGGACCGGGTACGAGCAGTACTTC
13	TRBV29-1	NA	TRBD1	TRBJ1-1	CSVENRGSKEAFF	TGCAGCGTTGAGAACAGGGGTTCCAAGGAAGCTTTCTTT
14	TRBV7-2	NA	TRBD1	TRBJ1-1	CASSSDRSNTEAFF	TGTGCCAGCAGCTCGGACAGGTCAAACACTGAAGCTTTCTTT